A single sample is the source of the 18 T cell receptor beta chains below, sequenced in a study of early T cells in non-severe SARS-CoV-2 infection. TCRdb used MiXCR to reprocess the 5' RACE reads, holding one entry per CDR3 protein. The data show 25,000 to 30,000 distinct CDR3 sequences, roughly 5.4% seen once. The sample was whole blood. The receptors originated from an adult who was a healthcare worker with PCR-confirmed SARS-CoV-2 infection or an uninfected control (not recorded which).

This clonotype has a handful of counts. The chain joins TRBV29-1 to TRBJ2-1; 8 positions agree with TRBD1. This CDR3 has 11 residues. Germline V CDR1 and CDR2: SQVTM, ANQGSEA. The CDR3 nucleotides are TGCAGAGCCGGGACAGGCCTTGAGCAGTTCTTC. Its protein product is CRAGTGLEQFF.

In this sample, this clonotype turned up many times. The genes are TRBV18 and TRBJ1-1; no definite D call. This CDR3 has 13 amino acids. Germline CDR1 is KGHSH and CDR2 is LQKENI. Between the trimmed V and J ends, which lost 2 bases and 5 bases, there was a span of 9 bases. This CDR3 is CASSPGLVTEAFF. The CDR3 DNA sequence: TGTGCCAGCTCACCAGGGTTAGTAACTGAAGCTTTCTTT.

Many counts were recorded for this clonotype. This rearrangement joins TRBV6-5 to TRBJ2-1; 8 nucleotides match TRBD1. This CDR3 is built from 14 residues. V was clipped by 2 bases and J by 8 bases; unmatched bases: 5. The germline CDR1 and CDR2 sequences are MNHEY and SVGAGI. Here the CDR3 reads CASSYPAGGDEQFF. The CDR3 nucleotides read TGTGCCAGCAGTTACCCGGCAGGGGGCGATGAGCAGTTCTTC.

This clonotype was seen a single time. The chain couples TRBV4-3 to TRBJ2-2; D is unresolved. The germline V gene encodes CDR1 LGHNA and CDR2 YSLEER. The CDR3 runs 14 residues. V lost 0 bases to trimming and J lost 7 bases, with 9 bases between them. The CDR3 loop reads CASSQEELYGELFF. The CDR3 region has the DNA TGCGCCAGCAGCCAAGAGGAATTATACGGGGAGCTGTTTTTT.

This clonotype is medium-sized (0.01 to 0.1%) in the sample. The rearrangement joins TRBV10-2 to TRBJ2-7; D is unclear. Trimming removed 0 bases from V and 0 bases from J, with 6 bases in between. Germline V CDR1 and CDR2: WSHSY, SAAADI. CDR3 length: 14 amino acids. For the CDR3, the DNA is TGCGCCAGCAGTGAGTCGTGGGGCTCCTACGAGCAGTACTTC. This sequence encodes CASSESWGSYEQYF.

The rearrangement links TRBV7-9 to TRBJ2-1; D tentatively fits TRBD1 or TRBD2 (5 bases each). Germline V CDR1 and CDR2: SEHNR, FQNEAQ (reference sequence). The V and J ends lost 5 bases and 9 bases respectively, with 14 bases between them. There are 13 residues in the CDR3. In nucleotides, the CDR3 is TGTGCCAGCAGCAAGTCCGGGACGCGTGAGCAGTTCTTC. This gives the protein CASSKSGTREQFF.

This clonotype was counted ten times or more. The chain carries TRBV28 and TRBJ1-5; D remains unclear. The V and J ends lost 2 bases and 1 base respectively, with 12 bases between them. Germline values: CDR1 MDHEN, CDR2 SYDVKM. The CDR3 loop spans 16 amino acids. CDR3 DNA: TGTGCCAGCAGTTTAATTCGGGGAAGGAGCAATCAGCCCCAGCATTTT. Translated: CASSLIRGRSNQPQHF.

This clonotype occurred many times. The genes are TRBV9 and TRBJ2-5, with TRBD1 matching 8 bases. Germline V gives CDR1 SGDLS, CDR2 YYNGEE. V shed 4 bases and J 3 bases; nucleotides not matched to a gene: 11. CDR3 length: 16 amino acids. The CDR3 bases are TGTGCCAGCAGCCCAGCCGGGACAGGCAGAGAAGAGACCCAGTACTTC. It codes for CASSPAGTGREETQYF.

The chain is built from TRBV27 and TRBJ2-3; a weak D match, TRBD1 (5 bases). This CDR3 spans 12 amino acids. Germline lookup yields CDR1 MNHEY and CDR2 SMNVEV (reference sequence). V lost 7 bases and J 8 bases, leaving 13 bases between the germline ends. CDR3 bases: TGTGCCAGCAAGGGGCTTGAAGGTACGCAGTATTTT. It codes for CASKGLEGTQYF.

This clonotype was recorded a few times. V and J are TRBV7-9 and TRBJ1-1; D might be TRBD1 (6 bases). Germline CDR1 reads SEHNR; CDR2 reads FQNEAQ (reference sequence). V lost 7 bases to trimming and J lost 2 bases, with 17 bases between them. The CDR3 has 15 amino acids. This CDR3 is CASTLGGTQNTEAFF. The CDR3 DNA follows: TGTGCCAGCACCCTCGGCGGGACACAAAACACTGAAGCTTTCTTT.

In its sample, this clonotype was seen a few times. J is TRBJ2-7 and V is TRBV10-3; no clear D gene. Germline V lookup: CDR1 ENHRY, CDR2 SYGVKD. The CDR3 spans 13 residues. Deletions cut 8 bases from V and 4 bases from J, with 15 bases between. CDR3 region: CAISVDIRYEQYF. CDR3 in DNA: TGTGCCATCTCCGTAGACATTCGATACGAGCAGTACTTC.

At least ten counts were recorded for this clonotype. The gene calls are TRBV7-2 and TRBJ2-1; a weak D match, TRBD2 (6 bases). Trimming left V 4 bases short and J 4 bases short, with 14 bases between. Germline V gene lookup returns CDR1 SGHTA and CDR2 FQGNSA. This CDR3 has 15 amino acids. CDR3 DNA: TGTGCCAGCAGCTCTGCTGGACTACCGTACAATGAGCAGTTCTTC. Protein sequence: CASSSAGLPYNEQFF. The variable domain in full, completed from reference TRBV7-2 and TRBJ2-1, reads GAGVSQSPSNKVTEKGKDVELRCDPISGHTALYWYRQSLGQGLEFLIYFQGNSAPDKSGLPSDRFSAERTGGSVSTLTIQRTQQEDSAVYLCASSSAGLPYNEQFFGPGTRLTVL.

This clonotype was observed a handful of times. The chain uses TRBV2 and TRBJ2-7; no clear D gene. The CDR3 has 15 residues. V was clipped by 0 bases and J by 5 bases, with 14 bases between them. Germline V lookup: CDR1 SNHLY, CDR2 FYNNEI. Here the CDR3 reads CASSEATGLVHEQYF. CDR3 coding DNA: TGTGCCAGCAGTGAAGCTACCGGGCTCGTGCACGAGCAGTACTTC.

This clonotype appeared a few times. The V gene is TRBV11-3, the J gene TRBJ2-7; a possible D gene is TRBD1 (7 bases). CDR1 and CDR2 (germline): SGHNT, YENEEA. V lost 10 bases to trimming and J lost 3 bases, with 22 bases between them. CDR3 length: 15 residues. CDR3 DNA: TGTGCCACCCCTTGGAGGGACAGTAGATACTACGAGCAGTACTTC. Its translation: CATPWRDSRYYEQYF. The variable domain in full, with the rest retrieved from reference TRBV11-3 and TRBJ2-7, is EAGVVQSPRYKIIEKKQPVAFWCNPISGHNTLYWYLQNLGQGPELLIRYENEEAVDDSQLPKDRFSAERLKGVDSTLKIQPAELGDSAVYLCATPWRDSRYYEQYFGPGTRLTVT.

There are a few counts of this clonotype. V is TRBV13 and J is TRBJ2-5; 7 bases line up with TRBD1. Germline values: CDR1 PRHDT, CDR2 FYEKMQ (reference sequence). The J segment lost 5 bases and the V segment lost 5 bases, leaving 14 bases of the junction unmatched. The CDR3 is 16 amino acids. In nucleotides, the CDR3 is TGTGCCAGCAGCCTCGTGACAGGGCCTGGATTGGAGACCCAGTACTTC. It translates to CASSLVTGPGLETQYF. Drawing the rest from reference TRBV13 and TRBJ2-5, the complete variable domain is AAGVIQSPRHLIKEKRETATLKCYPIPRHDTVYWYQQGPGQDPQFLISFYEKMQSDKGSIPDRFSAQQFSDYHSELNMSSLELGDSALYFCASSLVTGPGLETQYFGPGTRLLVL.

The table lists this clonotype with many counts. The chain joins TRBV11-2 to TRBJ2-2; no clear D gene. The CDR3 sequence is 17 residues long. CDR1 is SGHAT and CDR2 is FQNNGV in the germline V gene. V dropped 4 bases and J dropped 5 bases, with 20 bases sitting between them. CDR3 in amino acids: CASSSPFVMIKTGELFF. CDR3 coding DNA: TGTGCCAGCAGCTCTCCTTTCGTGATGATAAAGACCGGGGAGCTGTTTTTT.

This clonotype is medium-sized (0.01 to 0.1%) by share. This sequence joins TRBV12-3 or TRBV12-4 and TRBJ2-3; D gene uncertain. This CDR3 has 15 amino acids. V lost 7 bases, J lost 0 bases, and 14 bases lay in between. In nucleotides, the CDR3 is TGTGCCAGCAAAGGCTCTGGTTCTAGCACAGATACGCAGTATTTT. Encoded protein: CASKGSGSSTDTQYF.

This clonotype was detected only a few times. This chain joins TRBV7-9 and TRBJ1-2, with D perhaps matching TRBD1 (5 bases). CDR1 SEHNR and CDR2 FQNEAQ come from the germline V gene (reference sequence). The V gene lost 10 bases and the J gene lost 4 bases, with 25 bases spanning the gap. This CDR3 is built from 16 residues. The chain's CDR3 is CATDSPTGPSLYGYTF. The CDR3 DNA reads as TGTGCCACAGATTCGCCCACAGGACCATCTCTCTATGGCTACACCTTC.